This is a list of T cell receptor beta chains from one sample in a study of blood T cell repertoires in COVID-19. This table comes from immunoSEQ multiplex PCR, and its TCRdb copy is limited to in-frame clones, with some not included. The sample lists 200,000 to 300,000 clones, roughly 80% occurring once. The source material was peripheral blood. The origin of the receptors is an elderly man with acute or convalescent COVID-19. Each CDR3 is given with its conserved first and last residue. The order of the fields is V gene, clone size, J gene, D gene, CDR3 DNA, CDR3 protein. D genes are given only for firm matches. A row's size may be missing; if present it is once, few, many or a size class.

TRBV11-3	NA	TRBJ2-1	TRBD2	TGTGCCAGCAGCTTACTCGGGACTAGCGAGAGTGAGCAGTTCTTC	CASSLLGTSESEQFF
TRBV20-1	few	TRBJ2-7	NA	TGCAGTGCTAGTCCCAGCCCGGGACTCCGCTTCTCCTACGAGCAGTACTTC	CSASPSPGLRFSYEQYF
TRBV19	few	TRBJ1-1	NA	TGTGCCAGTAGTATAGACATTCTCGTTGGCAAGTCTGAAGCTTTCTTT	CASSIDILVGKSEAFF
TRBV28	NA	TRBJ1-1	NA	TGTGCCAGCAGTCTGACAATGAACACTGAAGCTTTCTTT	CASSLTMNTEAFF
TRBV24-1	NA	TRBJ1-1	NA	TGTGCCACCAGTGCAGGCAGTTTCACTGAAGCTTTCTTT	CATSAGSFTEAFF
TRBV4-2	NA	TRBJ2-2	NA	TGTGCCAGCAGCCAAGATCCGAGGGCCGGGGAGCTGTTTTTT	CASSQDPRAGELFF
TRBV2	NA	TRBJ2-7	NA	TGTGCCAGCAGTGAAGCTTTTGGGGGGGGCAAATACGAGCAGTACTTC	CASSEAFGGGKYEQYF
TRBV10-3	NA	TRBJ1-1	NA	TGTGCCACTACGGTTAACACTGAAGCTTTCTTT	CATTVNTEAFF
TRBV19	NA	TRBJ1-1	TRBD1	TGTGCCAGTAGTACCCTCCGGACAGGGGTTGGCACTGAAGCTTTCTTT	CASSTLRTGVGTEAFF
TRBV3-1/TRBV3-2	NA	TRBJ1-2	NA	TGTGCCAGCAGCCTGACAGGCGCTAACTATGGCTACACCTTC	CASSLTGANYGYTF
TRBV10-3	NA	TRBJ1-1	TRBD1	TGTGCCATCAGTGAGCTGGGACAGGGAATTTTGAGGACTGAAGCTTTCTTT	CAISELGQGILRTEAFF
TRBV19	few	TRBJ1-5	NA	TGTGCCAGTAGTATGGTTAGGACTGCTTCTCAGCCCCAGCATTTT	CASSMVRTASQPQHF
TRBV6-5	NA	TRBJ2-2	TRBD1	TGTGCCAGCAGTTCCAGGACAGGGGAGAACACCGGGGAGCTGTTTTTT	CASSSRTGENTGELFF
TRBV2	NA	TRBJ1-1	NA	TGTGCCAGGTCCGCGGGGACGAACACTGAAGCTTTCTTT	CARSAGTNTEAFF
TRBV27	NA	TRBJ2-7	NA	TGTGCCAGCAGTCTCGTTAGAAACGCCTACGAGCAGTACTTC	CASSLVRNAYEQYF
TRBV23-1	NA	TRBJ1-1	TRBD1	TGCGCCAGCAGGCAGACAGGGTTGAACACTGAAGCTTTCTTT	CASRQTGLNTEAFF
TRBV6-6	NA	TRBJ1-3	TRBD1	TGTGCCAGCAGTCTCCAGGGGGCTGGAAACACCATATATTTT	CASSLQGAGNTIYF
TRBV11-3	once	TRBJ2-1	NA	TGTGCCAGCAGCTGGGGACACGCCAACAATGAGCAGTTCTTC	CASSWGHANNEQFF
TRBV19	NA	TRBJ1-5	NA	TGTGCCAGTAGTATAGGAGGTCTACTCAGCAATCAGCCCCAGCATTTT	CASSIGGLLSNQPQHF
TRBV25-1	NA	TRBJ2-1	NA	TGTGCCAGCAGTCCCCACGGGACACCTGAGCAGTTCTTC	CASSPHGTPEQFF
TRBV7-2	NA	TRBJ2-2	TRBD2	TGTGCCAGCAGCTTAGCAGAAACCCGCGGGGGGAACACCGGGGAGCTGTTTTTT	CASSLAETRGGNTGELFF
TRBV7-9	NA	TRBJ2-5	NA	TGTGCCAGCAGCGCACAGGGACGCGAGACCCAGTACTTC	CASSAQGRETQYF
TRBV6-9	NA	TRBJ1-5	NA	TGTGCCAGCAGTTATTCTGAACCCGGGAGCAATCAGCCCCAGCATTTT	CASSYSEPGSNQPQHF
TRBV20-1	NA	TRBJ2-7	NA	TGCAGTGCACAGACAGGTTACGAGCAGTACTTC	CSAQTGYEQYF
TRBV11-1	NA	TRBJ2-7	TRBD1	TGTGCCAGCAGCTCTCAGGGGGTTCCAACCTACGAGCAGTACTTC	CASSSQGVPTYEQYF
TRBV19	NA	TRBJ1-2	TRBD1	TGTGCCAGTAGCTCAATGGGGGACAGGAGCCGACTGGGCGATAGGTATGGCTACACCTTC	CASSSMGDRSRLGDRYGYTF
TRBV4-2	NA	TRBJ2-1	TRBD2	TGTGCCAGCAGCCAAGGGGTGCGGGCGGGGGGGCGAAGAAGTGAGCAGTTCTTC	CASSQGVRAGGRRSEQFF
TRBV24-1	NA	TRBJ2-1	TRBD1	TGTGCCACCAGTGACCAACCAGGGGGCCAGTTCTTC	CATSDQPGGQFF
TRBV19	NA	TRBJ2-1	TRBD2	TGTGCCAGTAGTACCCGGACTAGCGGGGTCTCCTACAATGAGCAGTTCTTC	CASSTRTSGVSYNEQFF
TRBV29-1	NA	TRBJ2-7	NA	TGCAGCGTTGAAGATCTGTACACCGAGCAGTACTTC	CSVEDLYTEQYF
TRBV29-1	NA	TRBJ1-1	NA	TGCAGCGTTGTCCCCGGGAACACTGAAGCTTTCTTT	CSVVPGNTEAFF
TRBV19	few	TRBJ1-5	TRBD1	TGTGCCAGTAGTCCGGGTTATGGGACAGGGGTACAGCCCCAGCATTTT	CASSPGYGTGVQPQHF
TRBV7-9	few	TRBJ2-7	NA	TGTGCCAGCAGCCAGAGGGAAGCGTCCCAGTACTTC	CASSQREASQYF
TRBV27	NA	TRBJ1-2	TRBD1	TGTGCCAGCAGTCCCCGGGGACAGGCTGGCTACACCTTC	CASSPRGQAGYTF
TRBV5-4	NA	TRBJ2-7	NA	TGTGCCAGCAGCTTTGGAAGGGGGTACGAGCAGTACTTC	CASSFGRGYEQYF
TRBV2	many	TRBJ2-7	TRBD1	TGTGCCAGCAGTCCCACCCGGGACAGGTTGTACTTC	CASSPTRDRLYF
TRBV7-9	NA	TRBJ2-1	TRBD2	TGTGCCAGCAGCTCGGGGACTAGCGGGAGTGGGTATGAGCAGTTCTTC	CASSSGTSGSGYEQFF
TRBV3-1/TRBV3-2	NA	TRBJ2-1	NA	TGTGCCAGCAGCCAAAGGACTACGACGCACAATGAGCAGTTCTTC	CASSQRTTTHNEQFF
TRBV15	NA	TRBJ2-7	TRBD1	TGTGCCACCAGCAGACCACCGACAGGGACCTACGAGCAGTACTTC	CATSRPPTGTYEQYF
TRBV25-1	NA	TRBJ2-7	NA	TGTGCCAGCAGTGTTACAGGCTACGAGCAGTACTTC	CASSVTGYEQYF
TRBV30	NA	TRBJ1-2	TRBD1	TGTGCCTGGAGCGCATGGGACAGGGAGGACTATGGCTACACCTTC	CAWSAWDREDYGYTF
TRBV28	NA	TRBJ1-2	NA	TGTGCCAGCAGGGAGCCAACTAACTATGGCTACACCTTC	CASREPTNYGYTF
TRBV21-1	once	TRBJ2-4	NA	TGTGCCAGCGCCTCTCTGGAGGCAGTCCTAGCCAAAAACATTCAGTACTTC	CASASLEAVLAKNIQYF
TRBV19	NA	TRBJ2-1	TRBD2	TGTGCCAGCCAGAACTTTGCGGGAGGGTTCGACAATGAGCAGTTCTTC	CASQNFAGGFDNEQFF
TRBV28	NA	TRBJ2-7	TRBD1	TGTGCCAGCAGCTTGGGACAGCTCTACGAGCAGTACTTC	CASSLGQLYEQYF
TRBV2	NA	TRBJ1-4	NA	TGTGCCAGCAGTGTGACAGGAAAAAATGAAAAACTGTTTTTT	CASSVTGKNEKLFF
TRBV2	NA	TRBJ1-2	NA	TGTGCCAGCAGGAGGGATATGTATGGCTACACCTTC	CASRRDMYGYTF
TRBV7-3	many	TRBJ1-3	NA	TGTGCCAGCAGCCCCGGACACGGAGGGGCAGGAAACACCATATATTTT	CASSPGHGGAGNTIYF
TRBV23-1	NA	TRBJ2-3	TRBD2	TGCGCCAGCAGTCAATCAGGACTAGCGGGGACAGATACGCAGTATTTT	CASSQSGLAGTDTQYF
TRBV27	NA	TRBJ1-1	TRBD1	TGTGCCAGCAGCCATTCAGGGGGCGCAGGGAAAGCTTTCTTT	CASSHSGGAGKAFF
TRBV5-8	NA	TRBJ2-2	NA	TGTGCCAGCAGCTTAGGAGGTATTGCAAACACCGGGGAGCTGTTTTTT	CASSLGGIANTGELFF
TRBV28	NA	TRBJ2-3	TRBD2	TGTGCCAGCAGTTTATCTAGGGCTAGCGGGGGGGTCACAGATACGCAGTATTTT	CASSLSRASGGVTDTQYF
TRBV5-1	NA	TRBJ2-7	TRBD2	TGCGCCAGCAGGCTTGGACTAGCGGGACAATCCTACGAGCAGTACTTC	CASRLGLAGQSYEQYF
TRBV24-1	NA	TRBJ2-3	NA	TGTGCCACCAGTGATTTCCGGCACAGGGCTACAGATACGCAGTATTTT	CATSDFRHRATDTQYF
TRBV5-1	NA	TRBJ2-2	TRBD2	TGCGCCAGCAGCTTGGGAGGAGCGGGAGTCTCCGCCGGGGAGCTGTTTTTT	CASSLGGAGVSAGELFF
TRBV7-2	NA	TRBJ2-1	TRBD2	TGTGCCAGCAGCCCGGGACTAGCGGGGTCAGAGCAGTTCTTC	CASSPGLAGSEQFF
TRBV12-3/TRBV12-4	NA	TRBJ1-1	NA	TGTGCCAGCAACCAACAGAACACTGAAGCTTTCTTT	CASNQQNTEAFF
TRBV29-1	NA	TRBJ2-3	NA	TGCAGCGTTGAAGTCCCAGGCACAGATACGCAGTATTTT	CSVEVPGTDTQYF
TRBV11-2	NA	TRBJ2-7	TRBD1	TGTGCCAGCAGCCTAATTCCGGGACAGGCCTACGAGCAGTACTTC	CASSLIPGQAYEQYF
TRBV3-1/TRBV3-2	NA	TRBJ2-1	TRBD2	TGTGCCAGCAGCCAAAGACTAGCGGGAAACAATGAGCAGTTCTTC	CASSQRLAGNNEQFF